This TCR beta chain is drawn from a study of post-analysis software for immune sequencing data. Overall study results and limits: A handful of TRBV segments appeared more often in patients than in controls, and TRBV5-6, TRBV5-1 and TRBV20-1 were among these. Significantly lower normalized Chao1 diversity was seen in multiple sclerosis patients than in controls.

V trimming: 4 bases; J trimming: 5 bases; junction bases outside the gene matches: 8. Germline V gene lookup returns CDR1 SGHRS and CDR2 YFSETQ. There are 14 residues in the CDR3. Regarding this clonotype: What it recognizes is unknown.

TCR beta cDNA libraries included unique molecular identifiers. Researchers reported roughly 0.5 million cDNA molecules coming from about 0.98 to 11 million T cells. TCRdb called the PCR reads again in MiXCR, with one record for every CDR3 protein. The table includes over 700,000 distinct CDR3 sequences, around 27% detected once. This sequence was found in a girl between 10 and 17 years old with multiple sclerosis. Material for sequencing was blood. V is TRBV5-1 and J is TRBJ2-5; 7 nucleotides line up with TRBD2. The CDR3: CASSPGGNSETQYF. CDR3 DNA: TGCGCCAGCAGCCCCGGGGGGAACTCGGAGACCCAGTACTTC.